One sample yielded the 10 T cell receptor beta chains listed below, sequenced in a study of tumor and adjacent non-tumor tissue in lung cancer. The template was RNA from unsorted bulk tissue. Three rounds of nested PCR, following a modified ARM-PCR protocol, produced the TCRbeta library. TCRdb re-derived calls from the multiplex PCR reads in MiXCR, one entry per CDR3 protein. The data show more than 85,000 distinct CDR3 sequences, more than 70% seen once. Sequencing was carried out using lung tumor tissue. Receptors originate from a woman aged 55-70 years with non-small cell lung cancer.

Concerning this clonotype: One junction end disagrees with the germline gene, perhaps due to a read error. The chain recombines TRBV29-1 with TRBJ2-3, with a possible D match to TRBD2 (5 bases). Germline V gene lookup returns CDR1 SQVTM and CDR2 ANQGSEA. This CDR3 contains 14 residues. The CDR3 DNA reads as TGCAGCGTTACCAGCGGAGACGGCACGGATACGCAGTATTTT. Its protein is CSVTSGDGTDTQYF.

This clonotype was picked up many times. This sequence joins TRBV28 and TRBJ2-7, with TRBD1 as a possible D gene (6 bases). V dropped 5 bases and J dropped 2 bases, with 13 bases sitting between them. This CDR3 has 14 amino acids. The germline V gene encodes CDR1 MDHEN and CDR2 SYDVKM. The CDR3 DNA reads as TGTGCCAGCAGTCGAGGACAGTTAGCCTACGAGCAGTACTTC. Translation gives CASSRGQLAYEQYF.

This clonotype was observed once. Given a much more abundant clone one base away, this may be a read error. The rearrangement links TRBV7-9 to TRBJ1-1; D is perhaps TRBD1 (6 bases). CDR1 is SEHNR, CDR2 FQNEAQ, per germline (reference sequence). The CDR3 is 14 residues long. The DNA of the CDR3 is TGTGCCACCAGCTTAGGCGGACAGACCATTGAAGCTTTCTTT. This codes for CATSLGGQTIEAFF.

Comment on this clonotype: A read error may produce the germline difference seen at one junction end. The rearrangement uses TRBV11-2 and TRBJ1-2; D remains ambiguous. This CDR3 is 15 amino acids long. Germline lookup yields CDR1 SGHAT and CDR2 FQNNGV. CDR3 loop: CASSLEVGGRYGYTF. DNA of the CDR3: TGTGCCAGTAGCTTAGAGGTCGGAGGGCGGTATGGCTACACCTTC.

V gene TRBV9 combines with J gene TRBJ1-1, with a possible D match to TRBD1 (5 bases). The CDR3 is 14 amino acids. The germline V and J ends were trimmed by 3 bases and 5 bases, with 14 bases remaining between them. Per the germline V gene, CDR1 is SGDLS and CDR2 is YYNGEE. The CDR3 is CASSGGHLRTEAFF. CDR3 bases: TGTGCCAGCAGCGGAGGACACTTAAGGACTGAAGCTTTCTTT.

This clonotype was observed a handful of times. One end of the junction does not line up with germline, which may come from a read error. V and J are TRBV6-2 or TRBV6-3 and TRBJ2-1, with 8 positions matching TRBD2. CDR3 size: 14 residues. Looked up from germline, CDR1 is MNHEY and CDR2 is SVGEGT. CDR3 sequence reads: CVSSGLAPYNEQFF. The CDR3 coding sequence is TGTGTCAGCAGCGGACTAGCCCCCTATAATGAGCAGTTCTTC.

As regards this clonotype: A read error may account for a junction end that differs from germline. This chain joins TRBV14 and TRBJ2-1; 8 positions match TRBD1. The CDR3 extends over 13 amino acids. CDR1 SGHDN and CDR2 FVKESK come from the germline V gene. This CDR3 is CAGSSDRDGEHFF. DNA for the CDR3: TGTGCCGGCAGCTCGGACAGGGATGGTGAGCACTTCTTC.

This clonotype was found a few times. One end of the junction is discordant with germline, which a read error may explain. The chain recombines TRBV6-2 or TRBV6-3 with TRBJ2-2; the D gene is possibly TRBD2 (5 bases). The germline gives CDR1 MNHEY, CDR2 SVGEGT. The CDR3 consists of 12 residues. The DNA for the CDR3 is TGTGCCAGTACCAAACCCACCGGGGATCTGTTTTTT. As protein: CASTKPTGDLFF.

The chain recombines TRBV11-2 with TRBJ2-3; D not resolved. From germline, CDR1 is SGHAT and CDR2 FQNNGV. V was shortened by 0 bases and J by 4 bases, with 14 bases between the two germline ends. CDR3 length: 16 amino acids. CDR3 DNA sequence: TGTGCCAGCAGCTTAGATCTTACGTATGGGGCAGATACGCAGTATTTT. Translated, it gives CASSLDLTYGADTQYF.

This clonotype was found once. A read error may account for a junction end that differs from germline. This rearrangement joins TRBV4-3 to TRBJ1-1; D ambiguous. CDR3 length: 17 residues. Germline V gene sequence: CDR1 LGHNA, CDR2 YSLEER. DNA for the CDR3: TGCGCTAGCATCCAAGAGGCGACCGGGGTTGGGAACACTGAAGCTTTCTTT. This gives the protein CASIQEATGVGNTEAFF.